This T cell receptor (beta chain) was obtained from a study of CXCR3-negative and CXCR3-positive naive CD8 T cells. Study outcomes and limitations: The TRB CDR3s that CXCR3-positive naive cells carried were more hydrophobic than those of CXCR3-negative naive cells.

Regarding this clonotype: Its matching antigen is unknown.

Triplicate sorts of some 300,000 cells per CD8+ subset. Those CD8+ T cells considered naive were CD45RO-CCR7+CD27+CD95-. UMI-tagged TRB cDNA libraries were built via 5' RACE. TCRdb re-called the 5' RACE reads; every CDR3 protein appears as one record, without DNA. The repertoire table contains over 55,000 distinct CDR3 sequences. This TCR was recovered from a human donor in good health. Some clones in this sample may be carry-over from other donors' samples. Material: naive CXCR3+ CD8+ T cells from blood. This sample's subset: CD45RO-CCR7+CD27+CD95- naive CD8+ T cells expressing CXCR3 (TNR3+).

The CDR3 sequence: CASTPWDRDNYGYTF. V is TRBV12-3 or TRBV12-4 and J is TRBJ1-2; the TCRdb D gene call, TRBD1, has no DNA to confirm it. The CDR3 covers 15 residues.